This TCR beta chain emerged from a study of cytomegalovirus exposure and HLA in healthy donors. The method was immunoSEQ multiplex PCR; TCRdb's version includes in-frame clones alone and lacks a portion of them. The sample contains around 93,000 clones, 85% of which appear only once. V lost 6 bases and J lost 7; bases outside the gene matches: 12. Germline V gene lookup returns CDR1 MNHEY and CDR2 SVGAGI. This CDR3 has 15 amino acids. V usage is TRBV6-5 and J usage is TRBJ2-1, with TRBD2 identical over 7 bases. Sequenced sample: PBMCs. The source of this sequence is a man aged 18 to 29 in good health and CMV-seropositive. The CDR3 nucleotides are TGTGCCAGCAGCTATCGGGCGGGAGCGGTGAATGAGCAGTTCTTC. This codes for CASSYRAGAVNEQFF.